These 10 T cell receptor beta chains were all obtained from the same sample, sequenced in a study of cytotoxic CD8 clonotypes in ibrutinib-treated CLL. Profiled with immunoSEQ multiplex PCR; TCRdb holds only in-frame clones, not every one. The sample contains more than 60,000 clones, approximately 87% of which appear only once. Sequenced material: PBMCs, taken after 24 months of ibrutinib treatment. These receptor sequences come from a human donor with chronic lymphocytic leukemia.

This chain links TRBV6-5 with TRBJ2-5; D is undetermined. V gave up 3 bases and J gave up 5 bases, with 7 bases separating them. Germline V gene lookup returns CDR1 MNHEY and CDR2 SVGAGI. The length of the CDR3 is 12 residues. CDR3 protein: CASSYYRETQYF. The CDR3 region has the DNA TGTGCCAGCAGTTATTACCGGGAGACCCAGTACTTC.

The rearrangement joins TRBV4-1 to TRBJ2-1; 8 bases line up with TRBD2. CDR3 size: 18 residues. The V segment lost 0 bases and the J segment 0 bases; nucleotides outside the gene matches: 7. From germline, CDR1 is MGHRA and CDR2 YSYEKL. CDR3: CASSQDYSGSLSYNEQFF. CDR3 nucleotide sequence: TGCGCCAGCAGCCAAGATTACAGCGGGAGTCTCTCCTACAATGAGCAGTTCTTC.

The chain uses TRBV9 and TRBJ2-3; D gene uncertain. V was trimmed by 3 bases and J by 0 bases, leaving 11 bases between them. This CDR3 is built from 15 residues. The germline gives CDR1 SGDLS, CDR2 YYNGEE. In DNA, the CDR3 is TGTGCCAGCAGCGGTAATGCTTTAAGCACAGATACGCAGTATTTT. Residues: CASSGNALSTDTQYF.

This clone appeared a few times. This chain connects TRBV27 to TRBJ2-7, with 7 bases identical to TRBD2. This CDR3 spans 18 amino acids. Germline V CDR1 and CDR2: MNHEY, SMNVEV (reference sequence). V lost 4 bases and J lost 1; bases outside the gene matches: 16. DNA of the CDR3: TGTGCCAGCAGTTCCCACGGATACAGGCCGGGGGGTTCCTACGAGCAGTACTTC. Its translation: CASSSHGYRPGGSYEQYF.

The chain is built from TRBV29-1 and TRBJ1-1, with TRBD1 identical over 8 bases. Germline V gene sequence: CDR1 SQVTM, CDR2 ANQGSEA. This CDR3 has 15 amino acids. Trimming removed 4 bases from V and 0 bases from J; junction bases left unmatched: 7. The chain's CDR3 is CSVGRTGPMNTEAFF. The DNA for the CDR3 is TGCAGCGTTGGGAGGACAGGGCCTATGAACACTGAAGCTTTCTTT.

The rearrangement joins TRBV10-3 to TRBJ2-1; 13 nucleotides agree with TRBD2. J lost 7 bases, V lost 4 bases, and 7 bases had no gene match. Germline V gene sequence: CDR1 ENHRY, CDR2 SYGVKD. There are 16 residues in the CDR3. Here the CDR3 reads CAISASGTSGANEQFF. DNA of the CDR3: TGTGCCATCAGTGCATCCGGGACTAGCGGGGCTAATGAGCAGTTCTTC.

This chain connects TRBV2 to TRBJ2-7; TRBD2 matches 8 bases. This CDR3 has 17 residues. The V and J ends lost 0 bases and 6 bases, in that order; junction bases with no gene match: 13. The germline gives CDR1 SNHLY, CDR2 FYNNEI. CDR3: CASSEAWLRAGAGEQYF. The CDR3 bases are TGTGCCAGCAGTGAAGCGTGGCTGCGAGCGGGAGCCGGCGAGCAGTACTTC.

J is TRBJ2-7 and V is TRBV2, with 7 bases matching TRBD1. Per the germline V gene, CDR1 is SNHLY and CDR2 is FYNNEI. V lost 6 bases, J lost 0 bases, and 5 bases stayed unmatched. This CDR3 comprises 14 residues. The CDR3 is CASRPQGSSYEQYF. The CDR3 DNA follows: TGTGCCAGCAGGCCACAGGGGAGCTCCTACGAGCAGTACTTC.

CDR3 DNA: TGTGCCAGCAGCTTAGGCGGGGCTAGCACAGATACGCAGTATTTT. Its protein is CASSLGGASTDTQYF. The gene calls are TRBV7-6 and TRBJ2-3; tentative D call: TRBD2 (6 bases). The CDR3 is 15 residues long. V was shortened by 1 base and J by 0 bases, with 8 bases between the two germline ends. CDR1 SGHVS and CDR2 FNYEAQ come from the germline V gene.

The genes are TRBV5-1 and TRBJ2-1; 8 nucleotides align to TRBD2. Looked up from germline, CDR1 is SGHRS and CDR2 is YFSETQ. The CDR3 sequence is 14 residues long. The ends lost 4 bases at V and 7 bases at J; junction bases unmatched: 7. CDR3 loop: CASSGAGGPNEQFF. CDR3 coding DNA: TGCGCCAGCAGCGGGGCGGGGGGCCCGAATGAGCAGTTCTTC.